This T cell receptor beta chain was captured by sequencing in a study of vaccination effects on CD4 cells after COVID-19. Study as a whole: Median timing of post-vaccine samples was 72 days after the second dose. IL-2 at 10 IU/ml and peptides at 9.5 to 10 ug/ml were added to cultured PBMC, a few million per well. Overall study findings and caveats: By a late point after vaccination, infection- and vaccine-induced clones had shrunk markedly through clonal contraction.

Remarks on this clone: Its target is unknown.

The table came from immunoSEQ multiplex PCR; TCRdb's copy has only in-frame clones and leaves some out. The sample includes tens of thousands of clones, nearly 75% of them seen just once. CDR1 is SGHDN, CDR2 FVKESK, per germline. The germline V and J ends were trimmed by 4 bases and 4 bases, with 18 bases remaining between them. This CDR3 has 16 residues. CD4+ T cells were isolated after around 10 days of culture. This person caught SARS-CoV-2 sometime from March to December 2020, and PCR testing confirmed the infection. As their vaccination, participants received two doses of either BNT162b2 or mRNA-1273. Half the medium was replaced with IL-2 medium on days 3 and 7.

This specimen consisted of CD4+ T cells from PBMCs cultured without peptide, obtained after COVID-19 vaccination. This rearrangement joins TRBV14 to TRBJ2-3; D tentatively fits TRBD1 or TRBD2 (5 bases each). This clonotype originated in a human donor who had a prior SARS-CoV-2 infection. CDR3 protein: CASSPRAAVRADTQYF. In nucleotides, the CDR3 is TGTGCCAGCAGCCCGCGGGCTGCTGTCAGGGCAGATACGCAGTATTTT.